A single TCR beta chain is shown here with its context. Its antigen is still unknown. No much larger clone is present one base from it, and per-base qualities are unavailable. The record originates from a study of PD-1 blockade in classical Hodgkin lymphoma (dated by TCRdb to about 2020). About the investigation overall: A peripheral blood immune signature of response to PD-1 blockade in classical Hodgkin lymphoma was defined using TCR beta sequencing and CyTOF.

V loses 3 bases at its end and J loses 7 bases; junction bases beyond the gene matches: 10. CDR1 is given as SSHAT and CDR2 as FNYEAQ, both from the germline V gene (reference sequence). Counted from cysteine to phenylalanine, this CDR3 has 16 amino acids. The kept DNA is CDR3 alone, 48 bases in frame from the first base. The sample's time point label, decoded: newly diagnosed, previously untreated cHL patient sample. As a comparison group for the relapsed/refractory trial patients, PBMCs from patients with newly diagnosed, previously untreated classical Hodgkin lymphoma were sequenced. Peripheral blood was collected in 8 mL Vacutainer Cell Preparation Tubes, from which PBMCs were isolated by centrifugation and then cryopreserved. The Qiagen DNeasy kit was used to extract genomic DNA both from unsorted PBMCs and from the negatively selected CD4+ and CD8+ fractions. TCR beta CDR3 regions were amplified by immunoSEQ multiplex PCR using primers annealing to V and J segments. Amplification bias was minimized using a synthetic immune receptor repertoire, and residual bias was removed computationally after sequencing. As for how the authors treated the data: Repertoire diversity was quantified as the Shannon entropy index using custom Python scripts. Unsorted, CD4+ and CD8+ repertoires were analyzed separately, except in combined analyses where CD4+ and CD8+ sequences were merged in silico. Entries here come from immuneACCESS through TCRdb and include only in-frame sequences with V and J called. Some clones fail to appear in such tables; in the studies checked, an unresolved V gene covers under half of the shortfall, and the cause of the remainder is unknown. V, J and clone size are taken as reported in that table, and D and trimming were inferred from the DNA itself. The sample records under 80,000 clones, 93% of which are singletons. Approximately 2.5% of the sample goes to the ten largest clones.

What the research found in general, with its limitations: The study was limited to a single clinical trial cohort, and causes of repertoire differences, possibly disease activity or prior therapy, remained undefined. Baseline TCR diversity was reported as lower in newly diagnosed patients than in healthy donors, and lower still in relapsed/refractory patients.

Recombination connected TRBV7-7 to TRBJ2-1, with 9 junctional bases fitting TRBD2. Sequencing input: peripheral blood mononuclear cells (PBMCs). This receptor was identified in a human donor with classical Hodgkin lymphoma. The DNA sequence follows: TGTGCCAGCAGCTTGGGAGGCGGGGGGGCGTTTAATGAGCAGTTCTTC. Its protein is CASSLGGGGAFNEQFF.